The present TCR beta chain was sequenced within a study of cytomegalovirus exposure and HLA in healthy donors. The CDR3 is 14 residues long. Germline-derived CDR1 and CDR2 are SGHDT and YYEEEE. Trimming took off 0 bases at V and 10 bases at J, with 15 bases between the two ends. Primers included in the PCR were 60 Vbeta and 13 Jbeta primers. The method was immunoSEQ multiplex PCR; TCRdb's version includes in-frame clones alone and lacks a portion of them. The data show 120,000 or so clones, about three quarters seen once. The receptor comes from a female donor in good health and CMV-seronegative. The specimen sequenced was PBMCs. This chain connects TRBV5-6 to TRBJ2-3; no clear D. The CDR3 spells CASSLERLRSAQYF. The CDR3, as DNA: TGTGCCAGCAGCTTGGAAAGGTTGAGGAGTGCGCAGTATTTT.